The source of this T cell receptor (beta chain) is a study of CD8 T cells in ankylosing spondylitis. The sample holds many counts of this clonotype. Its antigen remains unknown. Quantitative 5'-RACE was performed with molecular barcodes, and it yielded the TCR beta libraries. One entry per CDR3 protein, called by TCRdb with MiXCR from the 5' RACE reads. The sample has 200,000 to 250,000 distinct CDR3 sequences, 10% to 13% seen once. Study observations and caveats: Earlier work had already found some motif variants in reactive arthritis synovial fluid and blood. Clones linked to disease, bearing a CD8+ phenotype, were relatively rare in peripheral blood. Clones linked to disease were reported to show significant enrichment in matched ankylosing spondylitis synovial fluid.

CDR1 is KGHDR and CDR2 is SFDVKD in the germline V gene. V lost 3 bases and J 2 bases, leaving 14 bases between the germline ends. The CDR3 runs 16 residues. This chain connects TRBV24-1 to TRBJ2-3; D may be TRBD1 (5 bases). The TCR sequence derives from a male donor with ankylosing spondylitis or in good health (not recorded which). Material: blood, either unsorted or a sorted T cell fraction (not recorded which). This chain's CDR3 is CATSDIGQDLTDTQYF. The CDR3 bases are TGTGCCACCAGTGATATTGGACAAGACCTCACAGATACGCAGTATTTT.